The clone carrying this T cell receptor (beta chain) has at least ten counts. Its specificity is not known. The data stem from a study of read filtering for tumor transcriptome and immune sequencing. Study-level information: Revised staging placed roughly 8 patients in R-ISS I, about 16 in II, six or seven in III. Per sample, TCR-region reads ranged about 3.5 to 11 million by IR-seq, roughly 80 to 1273 by RNA-seq. Study conclusions and caveats: Even smaller IR-seq throughput identified most shared clonotypes. Correlation between methods rose after single-read clonotypes were removed.

The library was built from approximately 400 ng RNA with molecular barcoded adaptors for alpha/delta and beta/gamma chains. TCRdb called the reads again in MiXCR, with one record for every CDR3 protein. This sample has 35,000 to 50,000 distinct CDR3 sequences, with roughly 10% found just once. Trimming took 5 bases from V and 3 from J, leaving 17 bases between them. The CDR3 totals 15 residues. Germline V gives CDR1 SGHVS, CDR2 FQNEAQ. The V call is TRBV7-8, the J call TRBJ2-7; a possible D gene is TRBD1 (5 bases). Sequencing input: a population of CD138-negative cells sorted from bone marrow. The TCR comes from a donor at least 40 years old with multiple myeloma. The CDR3 protein is CASSPNRITGYEQYF. CDR3 bases: TGTGCCAGCAGCCCCAACAGGATAACGGGCTACGAGCAGTACTTC.